Listed below are T cell receptor beta chains from one sample, sequenced in a study of cytomegalovirus exposure and HLA in healthy donors. Sequenced by immunoSEQ multiplex PCR; TCRdb stores in-frame clones only, minus some. The sample lists 130,000 or so clones, just under 75% occurring once. The sequencing input was PBMCs. These TCRs come from a man in his forties in good health and CMV-seropositive. CDR3s include the opening cysteine and the closing phenylalanine or tryptophan. Fields, in order: D gene, J gene, clone size, V gene, CDR3 protein, CDR3 DNA. D genes are given only for firm matches. Clone size is not always given. Where it is, it says once, few, many or a class for expanded clones.

d_gene: .; j_gene: TRBJ2-7; abundance: once; v_gene: TRBV5-4; CDR3aa: CASSLGGVSSYEQYF; CDR3nt: TGTGCCAGCAGCTTAGGCGGTGTGAGCTCCTACGAGCAGTACTTC
d_gene: .; j_gene: TRBJ1-1; abundance: .; v_gene: TRBV4-1; CDR3aa: CASSQEAGRNTEAFF; CDR3nt: TGCGCCAGCAGCCAAGAGGCAGGGCGAAACACTGAAGCTTTCTTT
d_gene: .; j_gene: TRBJ2-1; abundance: .; v_gene: TRBV7-9; CDR3aa: CASSSGTGVNEQFF; CDR3nt: TGTGCCAGCAGTTCCGGGACTGGGGTTAATGAGCAGTTCTTC
d_gene: TRBD2; j_gene: TRBJ2-3; abundance: .; v_gene: TRBV10-3; CDR3aa: CAISDTSGGDTQYF; CDR3nt: TGTGCCATCAGTGACACTAGCGGGGGAGATACGCAGTATTTT
d_gene: .; j_gene: TRBJ2-7; abundance: .; v_gene: TRBV7-2; CDR3aa: CASSLGSSSEQYF; CDR3nt: TGTGCCAGCAGCTTAGGGTCTAGCAGCGAGCAGTACTTC
d_gene: TRBD2; j_gene: TRBJ2-7; abundance: once; v_gene: TRBV7-8; CDR3aa: CASSLPVGGEQYF; CDR3nt: TGTGCCAGCAGCTTACCCGTGGGGGGGGAGCAGTACTTC
d_gene: .; j_gene: TRBJ2-2; abundance: few; v_gene: TRBV6-4; CDR3aa: CASSKFGVSANTGELFF; CDR3nt: TGTGCCAGCAGTAAATTTGGTGTCAGCGCGAACACCGGGGAGCTGTTTTTT
d_gene: TRBD1; j_gene: TRBJ2-7; abundance: once; v_gene: TRBV10-2; CDR3aa: CASSPETGPSYEQYF; CDR3nt: TGCGCCAGCAGTCCAGAGACAGGGCCCTCCTACGAGCAGTACTTC
d_gene: .; j_gene: TRBJ1-1; abundance: .; v_gene: TRBV6-1; CDR3aa: CASRRTGEGTEAFF; CDR3nt: TGTGCCAGCAGAAGGACGGGGGAAGGCACTGAAGCTTTCTTT
d_gene: .; j_gene: TRBJ1-6; abundance: .; v_gene: TRBV7-8; CDR3aa: CASSVPGLSSYNSPLHF; CDR3nt: TGTGCCAGCAGCGTGCCGGGACTGTCCTCCTATAATTCACCCCTCCACTTT
d_gene: TRBD1; j_gene: TRBJ2-2; abundance: .; v_gene: TRBV5-1; CDR3aa: CASSLGTGPTGELFF; CDR3nt: TGCGCCAGCAGCCTAGGGACAGGGCCCACCGGGGAGCTGTTTTTT
d_gene: .; j_gene: TRBJ1-1; abundance: few; v_gene: TRBV2; CDR3aa: CASSEGANTEAFF; CDR3nt: TGTGCCAGCAGTGAAGGAGCGAACACTGAAGCTTTCTTT
d_gene: .; j_gene: TRBJ2-7; abundance: .; v_gene: TRBV7-9; CDR3aa: CASSATTLAYEQYF; CDR3nt: TGTGCCAGCAGCGCAACGACCCTAGCGTACGAGCAGTACTTC
d_gene: TRBD2; j_gene: TRBJ2-7; abundance: .; v_gene: TRBV5-1; CDR3aa: CASSLGLAGGAYEQYF; CDR3nt: TGCGCCAGCAGCTTGGGGCTAGCGGGAGGTGCCTACGAGCAGTACTTC
d_gene: .; j_gene: TRBJ1-2; abundance: .; v_gene: TRBV28; CDR3aa: CASSRTANYGYTF; CDR3nt: TGTGCCAGCAGCCGGACAGCTAACTATGGCTACACCTTC
d_gene: .; j_gene: TRBJ2-7; abundance: .; v_gene: TRBV7-9; CDR3aa: CASSHPVEGSGEQYF; CDR3nt: TGTGCCAGCAGCCATCCTGTGGAGGGGTCGGGCGAGCAGTACTTC
d_gene: .; j_gene: TRBJ2-7; abundance: .; v_gene: TRBV5-4; CDR3aa: CASSLAGALPQYEQYF; CDR3nt: TGTGCCAGCAGCTTGGCTGGGGCTCTACCTCAATACGAGCAGTACTTC
d_gene: TRBD2; j_gene: TRBJ2-5; abundance: .; v_gene: TRBV18; CDR3aa: CASSRPGGEETQYF; CDR3nt: TGTGCCAGCTCACGTCCGGGAGGGGAAGAGACCCAGTACTTC
d_gene: TRBD1; j_gene: TRBJ2-1; abundance: .; v_gene: TRBV6-1; CDR3aa: CASSEGQGRSYNEQFF; CDR3nt: TGTGCCAGCAGTGAGGGACAGGGGAGATCCTACAATGAGCAGTTCTTC
d_gene: .; j_gene: TRBJ1-2; abundance: .; v_gene: TRBV4-1; CDR3aa: CASSQLTAANYGYTF; CDR3nt: TGCGCCAGCAGCCAGTTGACGGCGGCTAACTATGGCTACACCTTC
d_gene: .; j_gene: TRBJ1-2; abundance: .; v_gene: TRBV7-2; CDR3aa: CASSLEGGANYGYTF; CDR3nt: TGTGCCAGCAGCTTAGAGGGAGGAGCTAACTATGGCTACACCTTC
d_gene: TRBD2; j_gene: TRBJ2-5; abundance: .; v_gene: TRBV5-4; CDR3aa: CASTTSGGLQETQYF; CDR3nt: TGTGCCAGCACCACTAGCGGGGGCCTCCAAGAGACCCAGTACTTC
d_gene: TRBD1; j_gene: TRBJ2-5; abundance: few; v_gene: TRBV27; CDR3aa: CASSHSDREKTQYF; CDR3nt: TGTGCCAGCAGTCATTCTGACAGGGAGAAGACCCAGTACTTC
d_gene: .; j_gene: TRBJ1-5; abundance: once; v_gene: TRBV5-1; CDR3aa: CASSSGGNQPQHF; CDR3nt: TGCGCCAGCAGCTCGGGAGGGAATCAGCCCCAGCATTTT
d_gene: .; j_gene: TRBJ2-1; abundance: .; v_gene: TRBV30; CDR3aa: CAWSAGRGFGFF; CDR3nt: TGTGCCTGGAGTGCCGGTAGGGGTTTTGGGTTCTTC
d_gene: TRBD1; j_gene: TRBJ2-5; abundance: .; v_gene: TRBV28; CDR3aa: CASSLEGGPYQETQYF; CDR3nt: TGTGCCAGCAGTTTAGAAGGGGGCCCGTACCAAGAGACCCAGTACTTC
d_gene: .; j_gene: TRBJ2-4; abundance: .; v_gene: TRBV7-2; CDR3aa: CASSSTGYIQYF; CDR3nt: TGTGCCAGCAGCTCTACGGGTTACATTCAGTACTTC
d_gene: .; j_gene: TRBJ2-1; abundance: .; v_gene: TRBV5-1; CDR3aa: CASSLALAGHEQFF; CDR3nt: TGCGCCAGCAGCTTGGCGCTAGCAGGACATGAGCAGTTCTTC
d_gene: .; j_gene: TRBJ1-1; abundance: .; v_gene: TRBV7-9; CDR3aa: CASSPTGNTEAFF; CDR3nt: TGTGCCAGCAGCCCTACAGGGAACACTGAAGCTTTCTTT